This T cell receptor (beta chain) was captured in a study of control samples from healthy donors and cancer patients. Method: immunoSEQ multiplex PCR; TCRdb's copy keeps in-frame clones and lacks some. The sample has about 160,000 clones; approximately 93% are singletons. Germline CDR1 KGHDR, CDR2 SFDVKD. The germline V and J ends were trimmed by 9 bases and 4 bases, with 9 bases remaining between them. The CDR3 is 13 amino acids. The sequence derives from a woman aged 40 to 50 in good health. This chain connects TRBV24-1 to TRBJ1-6, with D perhaps matching TRBD1 (5 bases). Sequenced material: blood. CDR3 amino acids: CATQDRYNSPLHF. Here the CDR3 DNA reads TGTGCCACCCAAGACAGATATAATTCACCCCTCCACTTT.